This T cell receptor (beta chain) was sequenced for a study of graft-versus-host responses after intestinal transplantation. About the study: The recipients all started with anti-thymocyte globulin induction and then took tacrolimus and steroids for 3 to 4 years. Whole-study findings and limits: Detection of GvH clones occurred in recipient marrow, and some had their first appearance in ileum or blood. Clonal ratios of graft-versus-host to host-versus-graft in allografts were high for patients exhibiting graft-donor T cell macrochimerism. Levels of circulating GvH clones at their peak were associated with early post-transplant HvG declines.

Produced via immunoSEQ multiplex PCR; TCRdb's table is partial and in-frame only. Counted here are about 91,000 clones, under 95% occurring once; the ten biggest clones make up approximately 0.3%. In regard to this clone: What it recognizes is unknown.

CDR1 MGHRA and CDR2 YSYEKL come from the germline V gene. V was shortened by 2 bases and J by 8 bases, with 16 bases between the two germline ends. CDR3 length: 15 amino acids. This chain joins TRBV4-1 and TRBJ2-1, with a weak D call TRBD1 (5 bases). This clonotype originated in a human donor who was the organ donor for an intestinal transplant. The sequences come from unstimulated CD4+ T cells sorted from spleen or lymph node cells, collected before transplant. The CDR3 loop reads CASSQRGTLVYEQFF. Written as DNA, the CDR3 is TGCGCCAGCAGCCAAAGGGGTACCTTGGTGTATGAGCAGTTCTTC.